This entry is about one T cell receptor beta chain. The sample belongs to a study of control samples from healthy donors and cancer patients. With V trimmed by 0 bases and J by 4 bases, 6 bases remained unmatched. This CDR3 contains 17 residues. Per the germline V gene, CDR1 is LGHDT and CDR2 is YNNKEL (reference sequence). The data were produced by immunoSEQ multiplex PCR, yet TCRdb's version contains in-frame clones alone and is incomplete. Here the sample spans approximately 69,000 clones, roughly nine tenths being singletons. The clonotype was recovered from a man aged 60-69 years with colorectal cancer. The chain couples TRBV3-1 (or the pseudogene TRBV3-2) to TRBJ1-2; 12 positions agree with TRBD1. Sequenced: PBMCs. In DNA, the CDR3 is TGTGCCAGCAGCCAAGATGGGGGGACAGGGGGCTCCTATGGCTACACCTTC. This translates into CASSQDGGTGGSYGYTF.